This T cell receptor (beta chain) comes out of a study of Ad26.COV2.S vaccination and SARS-CoV-2 variants. Treatment reported: 19 received Ad26.COV2.S at low or high dose, single or two shots; 5 received placebo; per-sample allocation not given. Sampling happened 63 days after the first vaccine or placebo injection. Generated by immunoSEQ multiplex PCR, the TCRdb table keeps only in-frame clones and is missing some. Among around 240,000 clones listed, approximately 87% were seen once. This CDR3 comprises 16 residues. Losses at the gene ends were 7 bases for V and 7 bases for J; bases not matched to a gene: 17. CDR1 and CDR2 (germline): MNHNY, SVGAGI (reference sequence).

This rearrangement joins TRBV6-6 to TRBJ2-7; 9 bases are shared with TRBD2. Sample: peripheral blood, taken in a trial of Ad26.COV2.S vaccine versus placebo. This TCR derives from a person between 18 and 60 years old who received the Ad26.COV2.S COVID-19 vaccine or a placebo. This CDR3 reads CASTPGKSGRPREQYF. The DNA of the CDR3 is TGTGCCAGCACCCCAGGTAAAAGCGGGAGGCCGAGGGAGCAGTACTTC.